The 30 T cell receptor beta chains given below trace back to one sample, sequenced in a study of beta chain features in type 1 diabetes. Since all of the isolated RNA was reverse transcribed, expressed TCRB transcripts were what got sequenced. This table comes from immunoSEQ multiplex PCR, and its TCRdb copy is limited to in-frame clones, with some not included. The sample contains 300,000 to 400,000 clones, around 12% of which appear only once. Material: naive CD4+ T cells from blood. These TCRs come from a man aged 18 to 29 in good health.

This clone was seen a handful of times. The V call is TRBV12-2, the J call TRBJ2-1; TRBD2 is taken as the D call from the table, unchecked against the DNA. TRBV12-2 is a recognized pseudogene. This CDR3 has 18 amino acids. The CDR3 spells CASRFGPGVLRGDNEQFF. The CDR3 DNA is TGTGCAAGTCGCTTTGGGCCAGGGGTCCTTCGGGGGGACAATGAGCAGTTCTTC.

The rearrangement joins TRBV6-6 to TRBJ2-3; D gene unclear. V was clipped by 6 bases and J by 2 bases, with 3 bases between them. In germline, CDR1 is MNHNY, CDR2 SVGAGI (reference sequence). This CDR3 is 11 amino acids long. The CDR3 protein is CASSLTDTQYF. For the CDR3, the DNA is TGTGCCAGCAGCCTCACAGATACGCAGTATTTT.

This clone came up a few times. This chain joins TRBV6-5 and TRBJ1-2, with D perhaps matching TRBD1 (6 bases). The germline V gene encodes CDR1 MNHEY and CDR2 SVGAGI. This CDR3 region has 12 residues. Trimming pared 5 bases from V and 8 bases from J, leaving 12 bases between. This CDR3 reads CASSGGQRGYTF. The CDR3 region has the DNA TGTGCCAGCAGTGGAGGACAGCGCGGCTACACCTTC.

The gene calls are TRBV6-5 and TRBJ2-5; 7 bases map to TRBD2. The germline V gene has CDR1 MNHEY and CDR2 SVGAGI. V gave up 4 bases and J gave up 5 bases; unmatched junction bases: 7. The CDR3 has 14 amino acids. CDR3: CASSFAGGGETQYF. As DNA, the CDR3 is TGTGCCAGCAGTTTTGCCGGGGGAGGGGAGACCCAGTACTTC.

The sample holds a few counts of this clone. V and J are TRBV7-9 and TRBJ2-1; possible D gene TRBD2, 6 bases. CDR3 length equals 14 residues. Germline CDR1 SEHNR, CDR2 FQNEAQ (reference sequence). V was trimmed by 4 bases and J by 4 bases, leaving 11 bases between them. The CDR3 spells CASSSHGSYNEQFF. As DNA, the CDR3 is TGTGCCAGCAGCTCGCACGGGAGTTACAATGAGCAGTTCTTC.

The CDR3 protein is CAISEDRLWNQPQHF. CDR3 sequence (DNA): TGTGCCATCAGTGAGGACAGGCTCTGGAATCAGCCCCAGCATTTT. The chain has TRBV10-3 and TRBJ1-5; possible D gene TRBD1, 6 bases. This CDR3 spans 15 amino acids. Trimming pared 2 bases from V and 4 bases from J, leaving 12 bases between. Germline V CDR1 and CDR2: ENHRY, SYGVKD.

Note on this clone: Because the CDR3's place on the DNA is in doubt, the DNA is left out and the CDR3 is given as listed by TCRdb. V gene TRBV12-2 combines with J gene TRBJ2-1; the table's D call TRBD1 went unverified against the DNA. TRBV12-2 is described as a pseudogene. Inclusive of both ends, the CDR3 amounts to 16 amino acids. CDR3 amino acids: CASLYPSVGQGNEQFF.

The chain has TRBV5-4 and TRBJ1-4; D uncertain. CDR3 length: 16 amino acids. Trimming took off 4 bases at V and 0 bases at J, with 13 bases between the two ends. The germline CDR1 and CDR2 sequences are SGHNT and YYREEE (reference sequence). Here the CDR3 DNA reads TGTGCCAGCAGCGATTACAGCGGTCCAACTAATGAAAAACTGTTTTTT. It yields the protein CASSDYSGPTNEKLFF.

There are a few counts of this clone. The chain recombines TRBV7-6 with TRBJ1-5; no definite D call. Deletions cut 4 bases from V and 3 bases from J, with 16 bases between. CDR3 length equals 16 residues. Germline V gene data show CDR1 as SGHVS and CDR2 as FNYEAQ. CDR3 residues: CASSSLPATINQPQHF. The CDR3 nucleotides are TGTGCCAGCAGCTCGCTGCCAGCCACTATCAATCAGCCCCAGCATTTT.

This rearrangement joins TRBV11-1 to TRBJ1-5; D not certain. V was shortened by 5 bases and J by 4 bases, with 9 bases between the two germline ends. Germline lookup yields CDR1 SGHAT and CDR2 FQDESV (reference sequence). The CDR3 is made up of 13 amino acids. The CDR3 DNA reads as TGTGCCAGCAGCCCCGGCGGGAATCAGCCCCAGCATTTT. Translation gives CASSPGGNQPQHF.

CDR3 coding DNA: TGTGCCAGCAGCCCTGGGGGGACTAGCGGGGGGGCAGAGACCCAGTACTTC. It codes for CASSPGGTSGGAETQYF. This chain joins TRBV5-4 and TRBJ2-5, with 16 bases lining up with TRBD2. This CDR3 spans 17 amino acids. The trim removed 4 bases at V and 4 bases at J, leaving 7 bases unmatched. The germline gives CDR1 SGHNT, CDR2 YYREEE (reference sequence).

V is TRBV28 and J is TRBJ2-7; D not certain. The ends were cut back, 3 bases at V and 5 bases at J, with 8 bases in the middle. The CDR3 loop spans 12 amino acids. Per the germline V gene, CDR1 is MDHEN and CDR2 is SYDVKM. CDR3: CASSFLQNEQYF. The CDR3 bases are TGTGCCAGCAGTTTTCTCCAGAACGAGCAGTACTTC.

The table lists this clone with a few counts. The CDR3 nucleotides read TGTGCCAGCAGACGAACTAGCGGGGGGGCGGGCGAGCAGTACTTC. Translating gives CASRRTSGGAGEQYF. The gene calls are TRBV6-6 and TRBJ2-7; 13 nucleotides align to TRBD2. V was clipped by 6 bases and J by 6 bases; unmatched bases: 8. The CDR3 loop spans 15 amino acids. Looked up from germline, CDR1 is MNHNY and CDR2 is SVGAGI (reference sequence).

This clone has just a few counts. The chain is built from TRBV10-3 and TRBJ2-5; 14 bases map to TRBD2. Germline V lookup: CDR1 ENHRY, CDR2 SYGVKD. J was trimmed by 3 bases and V by 6 bases; bases with no gene match: 6. This CDR3 contains 16 residues. CDR3 region: CAIRNPGLAGEETQYF. The CDR3 DNA reads TGTGCCATCAGAAACCCGGGACTAGCGGGAGAAGAGACCCAGTACTTC.

The chain carries TRBV9 and TRBJ1-5; tentative D call: TRBD1 (6 bases). V lost 3 bases and J 6 bases, leaving 13 bases between the germline ends. The germline V gene has CDR1 SGDLS and CDR2 YYNGEE. The CDR3 has 14 amino acids. The CDR3 sequence: CASSATDSPQPQHF. The CDR3 DNA reads TGTGCCAGCAGCGCTACGGACAGCCCTCAGCCCCAGCATTTT.

CDR3 in amino acids: CASSASGTTGQYF. The CDR3 DNA reads as TGTGCCAGCAGCGCATCCGGGACAACGGGGCAGTACTTC. The gene calls are TRBV7-2 and TRBJ2-7; D perhaps matches TRBD1 (6 bases). The V end lost 5 bases, the J end lost 9 bases, and 17 bases lay between the germline ends. This CDR3 contains 13 residues. Germline V lookup: CDR1 SGHTA, CDR2 FQGNSA.

This clone was counted a few times. This sequence joins TRBV11-1 and TRBJ1-1; TRBD1 matches 10 bases. The germline CDR1 and CDR2 sequences are SGHAT and FQDESV (reference sequence). The CDR3 is 13 residues long. The J segment lost 5 bases and the V segment lost 10 bases, leaving 7 bases of the junction unmatched. As DNA, the CDR3 is TGTGCCACCAAGAGGGACAGGGGTACTGAAGCTTTCTTT. It specifies CATKRDRGTEAFF.

This clone came up a few times. This rearrangement joins TRBV28 to TRBJ1-1, with 8 nucleotides matching TRBD1. Germline-derived CDR1 and CDR2 are MDHEN and SYDVKM. V was clipped by 4 bases and J by 3 bases; unmatched bases: 4. This CDR3 has 14 residues. The CDR3 here is CASSSAQGDTEAFF. DNA of the CDR3: TGTGCCAGCAGTTCTGCACAGGGGGACACTGAAGCTTTCTTT.

This clone was seen only a few times. Distinct nucleotide sequences in the sample also encode this CDR3. The chain is built from TRBV9 and TRBJ1-1; 8 bases line up with TRBD1. V shed 3 bases and J 0 bases; nucleotides not matched to a gene: 4. Germline-derived CDR1 and CDR2 are SGDLS and YYNGEE. This CDR3 is 15 amino acids long. The CDR3 here is CASSARQGLNTEAFF. As DNA, the CDR3 is TGTGCCAGCAGCGCCCGACAGGGGTTGAACACTGAAGCTTTCTTT.

The rearrangement uses TRBV15 and TRBJ2-3; D is unclear. Trimming stripped 1 base from V and 0 bases from J, with 2 bases between. This CDR3 is 13 amino acids long. Germline V gene sequence: CDR1 LNHNV, CDR2 YYDKDF (reference sequence). CDR3 nucleotide sequence: TGTGCCACCAGCAGAGCGAGCACAGATACGCAGTATTTT. It codes for CATSRASTDTQYF.

The genes are TRBV18 and TRBJ2-3, with 7 bases fitting TRBD1. The CDR3 length is 16 residues. The J segment lost 2 bases and the V segment lost 2 bases, leaving 7 bases of the junction unmatched. The germline gives CDR1 KGHSH, CDR2 LQKENI. CDR3 loop: CASSPTRGTVTDTQYF. The CDR3 nucleotides are TGTGCCAGCTCACCAACGAGGGGGACAGTCACAGATACGCAGTATTTT.

This chain connects TRBV5-4 to TRBJ1-2; TRBD1 aligns across 12 bases. Germline V gives CDR1 SGHNT, CDR2 YYREEE (reference sequence). With 3 bases clipped from V and 8 bases from J, the junction kept 14 bases outside the gene matches. The CDR3 has 17 amino acids. The CDR3 reads CASSSLITGTGGRGYTF. In DNA, the CDR3 is TGTGCCAGCAGCTCACTAATCACCGGGACAGGGGGCCGGGGCTACACCTTC.

V usage is TRBV10-3 and J usage is TRBJ2-7, with 7 bases identical to TRBD1. V gave up 1 base and J gave up 3 bases; unmatched junction bases: 3. The CDR3 is made up of 14 amino acids. CDR1 is ENHRY and CDR2 is SYGVKD in the germline V gene. Written as DNA, the CDR3 is TGTGCCATCAGTGAGTATCGGGACAGCTACGAGCAGTACTTC. Translating gives CAISEYRDSYEQYF.

This clone was detected only a few times. V gene TRBV28 combines with J gene TRBJ1-2; no clear D gene. Germline V gives CDR1 MDHEN, CDR2 SYDVKM. V shed 6 bases and J shed 2 bases, with 10 bases lying between them. The CDR3 loop spans 13 amino acids. The CDR3 nucleotides read TGTGCCAGCAGGCCTAAATTGAACTATGGCTACACCTTC. Protein product: CASRPKLNYGYTF.

A few counts support this clone. The chain employs TRBV4-1 and TRBJ1-1; no definite D call. The CDR3 is 13 amino acids. Trimming took off 0 bases at V and 8 bases at J, with 10 bases between the two ends. Germline CDR1 reads MGHRA; CDR2 reads YSYEKL. In nucleotides, the CDR3 is TGCGCCAGCAGCCAAGAACTGGCGAGGGAAGCTTTCTTT. Translation gives CASSQELAREAFF.

The V and J genes are TRBV29-1 and TRBJ1-4; TRBD1 agrees at 7 bases. Trimming at V came to 5 bases and at J to 5 bases, leaving 11 bases not matched to a gene. Germline V gene sequence: CDR1 SQVTM, CDR2 ANQGSEA. This CDR3 contains 15 residues. The CDR3 DNA reads TGCAGCGTTAATTTACCCCAGGGGGGAAATGAAAAACTGTTTTTT. The encoded protein is CSVNLPQGGNEKLFF. The full variable domain, rest sourced from reference TRBV29-1 and TRBJ1-4, is SAVISQKPSRDICQRGTSLTIQCQVDSQVTMMFWYRQQPGQSLTLIATANQGSEATYESGFVIDKFPISRPNLTFSTLTVSNMSPEDSSIYLCSVNLPQGGNEKLFFGSGTQLSVL.

This sequence joins TRBV7-3 and TRBJ2-3, with D tentatively TRBD2 (6 bases). The germline V gene has CDR1 SGHTA and CDR2 FQGTGA. The CDR3 length is 17 residues. Trimming stripped 1 base from V and 1 base from J, with 15 bases between. The CDR3 here is CASSLRAGWEGTDTQYF. DNA of the CDR3: TGTGCCAGCAGCTTAAGGGCAGGATGGGAGGGCACAGATACGCAGTATTTT.

This clone appeared a few times. This chain connects TRBV7-2 to TRBJ2-7; the match to TRBD1 covers 9 bases. In germline, CDR1 is SGHTA, CDR2 FQGNSA. The CDR3 spans 14 residues. V lost 4 bases, J lost 3 bases, and 4 bases stayed unmatched. CDR3 nucleotides: TGTGCCAGCAGCTCCGGACAGGGGTTCTACGAGCAGTACTTC. Protein: CASSSGQGFYEQYF.

This chain uses TRBV28 with TRBJ2-3; 11 bases are shared with TRBD2. The germline CDR1 and CDR2 sequences are MDHEN and SYDVKM. The CDR3 runs to 16 residues. Trimming removed 5 bases from V and 4 bases from J; junction bases left unmatched: 8. CDR3 bases: TGTGCCAGCAGTACCTTAGCGGGGGGGTATCCAGATACGCAGTATTTT. Protein sequence: CASSTLAGGYPDTQYF. Variable domain in full (rest from reference TRBV28 and TRBJ2-3): DVKVTQSSRYLVKRTGEKVFLECVQDMDHENMFWYRQDPGLGLRLIYFSYDVKMKEKGDIPEGYSVSREKKERFSLILESASTNQTSMYLCASSTLAGGYPDTQYFGPGTRLTVL.

V gene TRBV30 combines with J gene TRBJ2-3, with TRBD2 identical over 11 bases. Losses at the gene ends were 2 bases for V and 4 bases for J; bases not matched to a gene: 5. CDR3 length: 15 residues. Germline-derived CDR1 and CDR2 are GTSNPN and SVGIG (reference sequence). CDR3 sequence (DNA): TGTGCCTGGAGTTTACTAGCGGGAGTGGCAGATACGCAGTATTTT. The encoded protein is CAWSLLAGVADTQYF.